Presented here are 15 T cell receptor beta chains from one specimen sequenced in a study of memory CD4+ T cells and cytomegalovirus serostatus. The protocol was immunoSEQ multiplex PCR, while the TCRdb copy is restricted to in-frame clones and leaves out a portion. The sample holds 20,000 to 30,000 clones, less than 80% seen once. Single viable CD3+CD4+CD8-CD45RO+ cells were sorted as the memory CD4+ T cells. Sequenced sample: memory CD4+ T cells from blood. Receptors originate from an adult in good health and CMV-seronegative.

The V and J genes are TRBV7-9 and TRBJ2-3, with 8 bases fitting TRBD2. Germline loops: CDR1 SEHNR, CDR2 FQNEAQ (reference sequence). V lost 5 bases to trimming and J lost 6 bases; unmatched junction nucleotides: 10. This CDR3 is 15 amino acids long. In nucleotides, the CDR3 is TGTGCCAGCAGCCCTGCCGGGACTAGTAGGGATACGCAGTATTTT. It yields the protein CASSPAGTSRDTQYF.

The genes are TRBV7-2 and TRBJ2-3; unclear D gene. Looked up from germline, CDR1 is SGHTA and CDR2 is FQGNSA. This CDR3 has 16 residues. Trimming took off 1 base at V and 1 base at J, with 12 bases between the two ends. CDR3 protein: CASSLESRSGTDTQYF. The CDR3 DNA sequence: TGTGCCAGCAGCTTAGAGTCCCGGTCCGGCACAGATACGCAGTATTTT.

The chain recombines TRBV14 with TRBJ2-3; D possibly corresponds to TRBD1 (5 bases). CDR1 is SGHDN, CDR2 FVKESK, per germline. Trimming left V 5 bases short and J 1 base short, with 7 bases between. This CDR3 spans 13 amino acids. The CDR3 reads CASSLQGTDTQYF. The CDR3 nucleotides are TGTGCCAGCAGCTTACAGGGCACAGATACGCAGTATTTT.

In DNA form, the CDR3 reads TGCAGCGCTAATGGGGGCGTGAACACTGAAGCTTTCTTT. It encodes CSANGGVNTEAFF. The chain has TRBV29-1 and TRBJ1-1; D may be TRBD1 (6 bases). This CDR3 spans 13 amino acids. Trimming removed 7 bases at V and 0 bases at J, with 12 bases between. CDR1 is SQVTM, CDR2 ANQGSEA, per germline. The full variable domain, its missing parts supplied by reference TRBV29-1 and TRBJ1-1, is SAVISQKPSRDICQRGTSLTIQCQVDSQVTMMFWYRQQPGQSLTLIATANQGSEATYESGFVIDKFPISRPNLTFSTLTVSNMSPEDSSIYLCSANGGVNTEAFFGQGTRLTVV.

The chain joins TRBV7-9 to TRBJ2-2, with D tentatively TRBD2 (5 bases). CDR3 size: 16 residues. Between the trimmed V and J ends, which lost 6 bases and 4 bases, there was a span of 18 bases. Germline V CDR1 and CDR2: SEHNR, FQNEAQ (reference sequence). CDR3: CASRTRAGRGTGELFF. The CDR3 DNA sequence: TGTGCCAGCAGGACCCGGGCGGGCCGTGGCACCGGGGAGCTGTTTTTT.

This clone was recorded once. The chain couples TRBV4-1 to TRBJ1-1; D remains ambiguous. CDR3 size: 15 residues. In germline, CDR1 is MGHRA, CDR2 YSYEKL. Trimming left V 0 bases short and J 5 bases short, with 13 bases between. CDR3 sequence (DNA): TGCGCCAGCAGCCAAGAAAGGGTGGTGAGGACTGAAGCTTTCTTT. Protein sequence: CASSQERVVRTEAFF.

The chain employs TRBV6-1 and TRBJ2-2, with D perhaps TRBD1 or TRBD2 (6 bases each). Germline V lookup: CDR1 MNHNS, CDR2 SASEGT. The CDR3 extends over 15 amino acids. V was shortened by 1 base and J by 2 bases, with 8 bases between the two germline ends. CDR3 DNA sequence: TGTGCCAGCAGTGAAGGGGGGGCAAACACCGGGGAGCTGTTTTTT. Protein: CASSEGGANTGELFF.

CDR3 sequence reads: CASRQGLGGTEAFF. The CDR3 DNA is TGTGCCAGCAGACAGGGTTTGGGTGGCACTGAAGCTTTCTTT. The chain employs TRBV6-6 and TRBJ1-1, with D possibly being TRBD1 (6 bases). This CDR3 contains 14 residues. The germline V gene encodes CDR1 MNHNY and CDR2 SVGAGI (reference sequence). V lost 6 bases and J lost 4, with 15 bases in between.

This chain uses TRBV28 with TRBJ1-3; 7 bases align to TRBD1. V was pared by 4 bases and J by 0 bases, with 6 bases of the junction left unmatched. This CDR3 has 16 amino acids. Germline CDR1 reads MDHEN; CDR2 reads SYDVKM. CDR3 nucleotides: TGTGCCAGCAGTTCCCAGGGGGGCGGCTCTGGAAACACCATATATTTT. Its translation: CASSSQGGGSGNTIYF. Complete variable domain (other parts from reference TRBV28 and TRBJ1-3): DVKVTQSSRYLVKRTGEKVFLECVQDMDHENMFWYRQDPGLGLRLIYFSYDVKMKEKGDIPEGYSVSREKKERFSLILESASTNQTSMYLCASSSQGGGSGNTIYFGEGSWLTVV.

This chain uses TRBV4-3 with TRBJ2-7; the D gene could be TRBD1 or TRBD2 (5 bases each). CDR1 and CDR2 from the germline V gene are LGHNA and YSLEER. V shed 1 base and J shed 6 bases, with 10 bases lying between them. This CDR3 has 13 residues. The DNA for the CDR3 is TGCGCCAGCAGCCAAGCCAGGGCGGGCGAGCAGTACTTC. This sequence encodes CASSQARAGEQYF.

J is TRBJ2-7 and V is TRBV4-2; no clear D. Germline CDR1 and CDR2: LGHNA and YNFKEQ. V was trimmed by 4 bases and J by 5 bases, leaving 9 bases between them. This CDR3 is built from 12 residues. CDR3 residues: CASSRTIDEQYF. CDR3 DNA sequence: TGTGCCAGCAGCCGTACTATCGACGAGCAGTACTTC.

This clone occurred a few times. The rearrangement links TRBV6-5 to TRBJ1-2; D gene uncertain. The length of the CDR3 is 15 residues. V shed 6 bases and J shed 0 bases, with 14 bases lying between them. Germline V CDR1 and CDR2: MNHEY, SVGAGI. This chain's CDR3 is CASSRESTANYGYTF. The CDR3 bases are TGTGCCAGCAGCCGGGAGTCCACAGCTAACTATGGCTACACCTTC.

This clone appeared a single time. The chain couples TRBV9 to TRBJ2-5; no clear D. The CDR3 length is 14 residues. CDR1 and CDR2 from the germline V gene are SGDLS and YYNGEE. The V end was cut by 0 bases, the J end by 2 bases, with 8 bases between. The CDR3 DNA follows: TGTGCCAGCAGCGTAGGCTACGGGCAAGAGACCCAGTACTTC. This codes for CASSVGYGQETQYF.

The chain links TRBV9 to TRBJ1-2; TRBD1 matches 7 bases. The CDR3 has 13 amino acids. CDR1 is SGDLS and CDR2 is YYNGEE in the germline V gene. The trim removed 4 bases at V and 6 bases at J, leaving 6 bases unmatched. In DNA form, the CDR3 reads TGTGCCAGCAGCTCCAGGGGGAATGATGGCTACACCTTC. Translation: CASSSRGNDGYTF.

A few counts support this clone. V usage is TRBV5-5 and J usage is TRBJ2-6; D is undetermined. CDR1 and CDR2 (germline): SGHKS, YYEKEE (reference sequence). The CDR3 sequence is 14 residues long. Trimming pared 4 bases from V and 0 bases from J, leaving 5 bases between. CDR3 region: CASSPDSGANVLTF. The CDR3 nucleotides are TGTGCCAGCAGCCCCGACTCTGGGGCCAACGTCCTGACTTTC. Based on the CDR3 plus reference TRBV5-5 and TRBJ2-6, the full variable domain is DAGVTQSPTHLIKTRGQQVTLRCSPISGHKSVSWYQQVLGQGPQFIFQYYEKEERGRGNFPDRFSARQFPNYSSELNVNALLLGDSALYLCASSPDSGANVLTFGAGSRLTVL.